The 14 T cell receptor beta chains listed next were all sequenced from one sample in a study of shared clonotypes between healthy human individuals. TCRdb keeps only in-frame clones here, not all; method: immunoSEQ multiplex PCR. The sample shows 850,000 to 1,100,000 clones, approximately 75% of them seen only once. Sequencing was performed on memory CD4+ T cells from PBMCs. Described subset: CD45RA-negative fraction. These receptors were taken from a man aged 18 to 29 in good health. Some clones in this sample may be carry-over from other donors' samples.

The V and J genes are TRBV4-2 and TRBJ2-1, with 15 bases aligning to TRBD2. V lost 4 bases, J lost 2 bases, and 9 bases stayed unmatched. This CDR3 is 19 amino acids long. Germline assignment: CDR1 LGHNA and CDR2 YNFKEQ. CDR3 bases: TGTGCCAGCAGCCCCGGACTAGCGGGAGGGGTGGGTCCCTACAATGAGCAGTTCTTC. This translates into CASSPGLAGGVGPYNEQFF.

The chain has TRBV6-6 and TRBJ1-1; D possibly corresponds to TRBD1 (5 bases). The CDR3 is made up of 16 amino acids. V shed 4 bases and J shed 4 bases, with 19 bases lying between them. Germline CDR1 MNHNY, CDR2 SVGAGI (reference sequence). The CDR3 protein is CASSSTNRNRGTEAFF. The CDR3 region has the DNA TGTGCCAGCAGTTCTACAAACAGGAATCGGGGCACTGAAGCTTTCTTT.

The chain carries TRBV28 and TRBJ1-5; TRBD1 matches 9 bases. The CDR3 runs 15 residues. V lost 8 bases to trimming and J lost 3 bases; unmatched junction nucleotides: 8. Germline V lookup: CDR1 MDHEN, CDR2 SYDVKM. CDR3 residues: CASSTGTGYNQPQHF. The CDR3 nucleotides read TGTGCCAGCTCAACCGGGACAGGGTACAATCAGCCCCAGCATTTT.

About this clone: The CDR3 carries no conserved terminal phenylalanine or tryptophan, so it likely arises from a read error. It is unclear where the CDR3 begins or ends on the DNA, so no DNA is shown, and the CDR3 is as TCRdb lists it. V is TRBV20-1 and J is TRBJ2-7; the DNA was not compared with TRBD1, the D call given in the table. The CDR3 length is 11 residues, termini included. CDR1 DFQATT and CDR2 SNEGSKA come from the germline V gene (reference sequence). CDR3 sequence: CSARGGPLLSY.

This chain uses TRBV7-3 with TRBJ2-6, with D unresolved. V was shortened by 0 bases and J by 9 bases, with 6 bases between the two germline ends. Germline lookup yields CDR1 SGHTA and CDR2 FQGTGA. This CDR3 contains 13 residues. The DNA of the CDR3 is TGTGCCAGCAGCTTAACGTCCGGCAACGTCCTGACTTTC. It encodes CASSLTSGNVLTF.

The chain has TRBV2 and TRBJ2-1; TRBD2 matches at 7 bases. Germline V lookup: CDR1 SNHLY, CDR2 FYNNEI. With 10 bases clipped from V and 1 base from J, the junction kept 10 bases outside the gene matches. This CDR3 is 15 amino acids long. The CDR3 nucleotides read TGTGCCACTAGCGACCTGGGGGGGTCCTACAATGAGCAGTTCTTC. Translating it yields CATSDLGGSYNEQFF.

The chain joins TRBV28 to TRBJ2-1, with D perhaps given as TRBD1 or TRBD2 (5 bases each). V was trimmed by 2 bases and J by 6 bases, leaving 14 bases between them. Germline V lookup: CDR1 MDHEN, CDR2 SYDVKM. The CDR3 totals 15 residues. The CDR3 DNA sequence: TGTGCCAGCAGTTTACAAGGGACGGAAAGCAATGAGCAGTTCTTC. This gives the protein CASSLQGTESNEQFF.

The chain carries TRBV28 and TRBJ1-1, with a possible D match to TRBD1 (6 bases). This CDR3 is 10 amino acids long. Per the germline V gene, CDR1 is MDHEN and CDR2 is SYDVKM. V was pared by 7 bases and J by 11 bases, with 11 bases between. The CDR3 sequence: CASTQGMAFF. The CDR3 DNA reads as TGTGCCAGCACCCAGGGGATGGCTTTCTTT.

V is TRBV5-4 and J is TRBJ1-1, with TRBD1 as a possible D gene (6 bases). The V gene's germline CDR1 is SGHNT and CDR2 YYREEE (reference sequence). This CDR3 is 13 amino acids long. Trimming pared 5 bases from V and 5 bases from J, leaving 13 bases between. CDR3 region: CASRSQGRTEAFF. The CDR3 DNA reads as TGTGCCAGCAGGTCCCAGGGGAGAACTGAAGCTTTCTTT.

This chain joins TRBV28 and TRBJ2-7; D gene uncertain. With 7 bases removed from V and 5 bases from J, the gap between germline ends came to 12 bases. Looked up from germline, CDR1 is MDHEN and CDR2 is SYDVKM. This CDR3 region has 12 residues. CDR3 amino acids: CASTTSAHEQYF. Written as DNA, the CDR3 is TGTGCCAGCACCACCTCAGCCCACGAGCAGTACTTC.

The gene calls are TRBV28 and TRBJ1-4, with no clear D. Between the trimmed V and J ends, which lost 2 bases and 2 bases, there was a span of 18 bases. This CDR3 spans 18 amino acids. Per the germline V gene, CDR1 is MDHEN and CDR2 is SYDVKM. The CDR3 region has the DNA TGTGCCAGCAGTTTAGGGGTTACTCTCATGGCGACTAATGAAAAACTGTTTTTT. Translation: CASSLGVTLMATNEKLFF.

This rearrangement joins TRBV5-1 to TRBJ2-7; 9 nucleotides align to TRBD2. In germline, CDR1 is SGHRS, CDR2 YFSETQ. The V segment lost 2 bases and the J segment 7 bases; nucleotides outside the gene matches: 1. CDR3 length: 12 residues. CDR3 protein: CASSFTSGEQYF. CDR3 in DNA: TGCGCCAGCAGCTTCACTAGCGGGGAGCAGTACTTC. Full variable domain (rest looked up from reference TRBV5-1 and TRBJ2-7): KAGVTQTPRYLIKTRGQQVTLSCSPISGHRSVSWYQQTPGQGLQFLFEYFSETQRNKGNFPGRFSGRQFSNSRSEMNVSTLELGDSALYLCASSFTSGEQYFGPGTRLTVT.

In this sample, this clone turned up a few times. The chain joins TRBV27 to TRBJ1-3; D gene unclear. The CDR3 spans 13 residues. The germline V and J ends were trimmed by 5 bases and 3 bases, with 8 bases remaining between them. Germline V lookup: CDR1 MNHEY, CDR2 SMNVEV (reference sequence). The CDR3 loop reads CASSRWVGNTIYF. In nucleotides, the CDR3 is TGTGCCAGCAGTCGGTGGGTTGGAAACACCATATATTTT.

This chain joins TRBV28 and TRBJ2-1, with TRBD2 matching 9 bases. This CDR3 comprises 16 residues. With V trimmed by 1 base and J by 4 bases, 5 bases remained unmatched. Germline V lookup: CDR1 MDHEN, CDR2 SYDVKM. CDR3 loop: CASSLLSSGAYNEQFF. The CDR3 bases are TGTGCCAGCAGTTTATTGTCTAGCGGGGCGTACAATGAGCAGTTCTTC.